Shown below are 18 T cell receptor beta chains from a single sample sequenced in a study of tumor-infiltrating lymphocytes in primary liver carcinoma. Production of TCR beta cDNA used approximately 0.55 ug total RNA together with a constant-region primer. Employing slightly modified ARM-PCR, three nested multiplex PCR rounds were run, and these gave rise to the TCR beta libraries. With TRBV1-TRBV30 forward primers and a C-beta reverse primer, the first two PCR rounds were run for roughly 10 cycles each. TCRdb reprocessed the multiplex PCR reads with MiXCR, giving one entry per CDR3 protein. The sample consists of 90,000 to 100,000 distinct CDR3 sequences, around 63% of them appearing once. Each 20-30 mg portion of unsorted bulk tissue served as the source for co-extraction of RNA and DNA. The sequenced sample was liver tumor tissue from sampling region 5. Subset described: tumor region T5, tumor centre. Receptors were obtained from a woman aged 55 to 70 with primary liver carcinoma and hepatitis B virus infection.

This clonotype has a count of ten or more. V and J are TRBV5-6 and TRBJ2-2, with D possibly matching TRBD2 (6 bases). Trimming removed 2 bases from V and 6 bases from J, with 14 bases in between. Germline values: CDR1 SGHDT, CDR2 YYEEEE. This CDR3 is built from 15 residues. The CDR3, as DNA: TGTGCCAGCAGCTTTCGCGGGGTTGGGTCCGGGGAGCTGTTTTTT. Encoded protein: CASSFRGVGSGELFF. Combining the CDR3 with reference TRBV5-6 and TRBJ2-2 gives the whole variable domain DAGVTQSPTHLIKTRGQQVTLRCSPKSGHDTVSWYQQALGQGPQFIFQYYEEEERQRGNFPDRFSGHQFPNYSSELNVNALLLGDSALYLCASSFRGVGSGELFFGEGSRLTVL.

Of note for this clonotype: An end of the junction differs from the germline gene, which may be a read error. The J gene is TRBJ2-1, the V gene TRBV11-2; D is ambiguous. The V gene's germline CDR1 is SGHAT and CDR2 FQNNGV. The CDR3 is 14 amino acids. CDR3 in DNA: TGTGCCAGTAGCTTAGCCCTTAACTACAGTGAGCAGTTCTTC. This codes for CASSLALNYSEQFF.

With regard to this clonotype: At one boundary the junction diverges from the germline segment, which might be a read error. The chain recombines TRBV6-1 with TRBJ1-1; 9 bases align to TRBD1. Germline CDR1 and CDR2: MNHNS and SASEGT. The CDR3 is made up of 15 amino acids. CDR3 in DNA: TGTGCCACCAGTATGGACAGGGGCCGGAACACTGAAGCTTTCTTT. This codes for CATSMDRGRNTEAFF.

This sequence joins TRBV7-9 and TRBJ1-6; D remains unclear. Trimming left V 9 bases short and J 8 bases short, with 8 bases between. This CDR3 is 11 amino acids long. The germline gives CDR1 SEHNR, CDR2 FQNEAQ (reference sequence). The CDR3 bases are TGTGCCAGAAGCCGTGATTCACCCCTCCACTTT. Protein product: CARSRDSPLHF.

This clonotype was counted a few times. This may be a read error: a much more frequent sequence differs by one nucleotide. This chain uses TRBV12-3 or TRBV12-4 with TRBJ1-1; 7 bases align to TRBD1. V gave up 5 bases and J gave up 7 bases; unmatched junction bases: 10. The CDR3 consists of 14 residues. The CDR3 reads CASSRQGRLSEAFF. DNA of the CDR3: TGTGCCAGCAGTCGACAGGGCCGGTTAAGTGAAGCTTTCTTT.

This clonotype showed up just a few times. V is TRBV20-1 and J is TRBJ1-5, with D possibly being TRBD1 (5 bases). Germline V CDR1 and CDR2: DFQATT, SNEGSKA (reference sequence). This CDR3 is built from 13 residues. V was cut by 4 bases and J by 0 bases, with 7 bases left in between. The CDR3 region has the DNA TGCAGTGCTACTGACAGTAGCAATCAGCCCCAGCATTTT. Protein sequence: CSATDSSNQPQHF.

The chain joins TRBV28 to TRBJ1-2; the D is unclear. Deletions cut 4 bases from V and 7 bases from J, with 13 bases between. The CDR3 is 13 residues long. The germline V gene has CDR1 MDHEN and CDR2 SYDVKM. CDR3 protein: CASSSGSDFGYTF. For the CDR3, the DNA is TGTGCCAGCAGTTCTGGATCAGACTTTGGCTACACCTTC.

With respect to this clonotype: A much more abundant neighbour one base away suggests this may be a read error. V usage is TRBV28 and J usage is TRBJ1-2; D remains unclear. CDR3 length: 12 residues. Germline-derived CDR1 and CDR2 are MDHEN and SYDVKM. The CDR3 is CVSTSTNYGYTF. The CDR3 DNA sequence: TGTGTGTCAACGTCGACTAACTATGGCTACACCTTC.

The table lists this clonotype with a count of one. A read error is possible here, since a much larger clone lies one base away. The CDR3 end shows no conserved phenylalanine or tryptophan, and so a read error is likely. The chain recombines TRBV5-1 with TRBJ1-1; D is unresolved. CDR3 length equals 13 residues. Looked up from germline, CDR1 is SGHRS and CDR2 is YFSETQ. Deletions cut 0 bases from V and 1 base from J, with 4 bases between. For the CDR3, the DNA is TGCGCCAGCAGCTTGGCAGCGAACACTGAAGCTTTCATT. Protein: CASSLAANTEAFI.

The chain employs TRBV5-1 and TRBJ1-5; D is uncertain. The CDR3 covers 15 residues. Germline CDR1 reads SGHRS; CDR2 reads YFSETQ. Trimming cost V 0 bases and J 6 bases, with 13 bases left between them. The CDR3 coding sequence is TGCGCCAGCAGCTTGGAGGGTGGGGTTGGTCAGCCCCAGCATTTT. Amino acid sequence: CASSLEGGVGQPQHF.

Regarding this clonotype: A junction boundary mismatches the germline segment, possibly from a read error. The chain is built from TRBV12-3 or TRBV12-4 and TRBJ2-1; 11 nucleotides agree with TRBD2. The length of the CDR3 is 16 residues. The CDR3 coding sequence is TGTGCCAGCACGATGTCTGGGACTAGCGGATACAATGAGCAGTTTTTC. It is translated as CASTMSGTSGYNEQFF.

To note about this clonotype: One junction end does not reproduce the germline sequence, and a read error may be involved. V gene TRBV5-6 combines with J gene TRBJ1-1; the D is unclear. Germline lookup yields CDR1 SGHDT and CDR2 YYEEEE. The CDR3 length is 13 residues. The CDR3 is CASSLLGFTEAFF. In DNA form, the CDR3 reads TGTGCCAGCAGCTTATTAGGGTTCACTGAAGCCTTCTTT.

Notes on this clonotype: Since a much larger clone is just one base distant, this may be a read error. The chain combines TRBV4-1 with TRBJ2-3; 10 bases match TRBD2. The germline gives CDR1 MGHRA, CDR2 YSYEKL. This CDR3 has 16 amino acids. The CDR3 sequence: CTSSQGSGRATDTQYF. The DNA for the CDR3 is TGCACCAGCAGCCAAGGGAGCGGGAGGGCCACAGATACGCAGTATTTT.

As regards this clonotype: At one boundary the junction diverges from the germline segment, which might be a read error. CDR3 sequence (DNA): TGTACCAGCAGCTTAAGGGTCCCTACTGGCGGGAGAGCGACAGATACACAGTATTTT. The encoded protein is CTSSLRVPTGGRATDTQYF. This chain connects TRBV11-1 to TRBJ2-3; 7 bases fit TRBD2. The CDR3 consists of 19 residues. The germline CDR1 and CDR2 sequences are SGHAT and FQDESV (reference sequence).

Regarding this clonotype: One end of the junction does not line up with germline, which may come from a read error. Here the CDR3 DNA reads TGTGCCAGGAGTTACCAGGGGGCTGGACAGCCCCAGTATTTT. As protein: CARSYQGAGQPQYF. V is TRBV6-6 and J is TRBJ1-5, with TRBD1 identical over 8 bases. The DNA end favors TRBJ2-3, so the J call may be wrong. Germline values: CDR1 MNHNY, CDR2 SVGAGI (reference sequence). The length of the CDR3 is 14 residues.

The sample holds a few counts of this clonotype. Just one base apart from a much larger clone, this may be a read error. The chain has TRBV28 and TRBJ2-2; maybe TRBD1 (5 bases). The length of the CDR3 is 16 residues. V was pared by 4 bases and J by 1 base, with 13 bases between. Germline lookup yields CDR1 MDHEN and CDR2 SYDVKM. The CDR3 DNA reads as TGTGCCAGCAGTTCCCGCAGGGATAGGAACACCGGGGAGCTGTTTTTT. This codes for CASSSRRDRNTGELFF.

The chain combines TRBV6-5 with TRBJ1-5; possible D gene TRBD1, 6 bases. The last part of the DNA fits TRBJ2-3 better; the J call may be wrong. Germline lookup yields CDR1 MNHEY and CDR2 SVGAGI. This CDR3 spans 14 amino acids. The DNA for the CDR3 is TGTGCCAGCAGTTACGGGGGCAGCAATCAGCTCCAGTATTTT. It translates to CASSYGGSNQLQYF.

This clonotype is judged medium-sized. This sequence joins TRBV29-1 and TRBJ2-3; a weak D match, TRBD1 (5 bases). V lost 4 bases and J lost 2, with 16 bases in between. Germline CDR1 SQVTM, CDR2 ANQGSEA. The CDR3 runs 15 residues. CDR3 amino acids: CSVGKAQGTTDTQYF. CDR3 DNA sequence: TGCAGCGTTGGGAAGGCTCAGGGTACCACAGATACGCAGTATTTT.